This T cell receptor beta chain was identified during a study of T cells in Graves' hyperthyroidism and ophthalmopathy (dated by TCRdb to between 2018 and 2020). In the study overall: Peripheral blood samples were taken at the time of initial diagnosis, prior to any treatment. The roughly 100 discovery patients were randomly divided into training and test sets at a 7:3 ratio. Prospective prediction of ophthalmopathy was tested in an independent validation cohort consisting of some 18 hyperthyroidism patients and 15 to 17 patients who later progressed to ophthalmopathy. According to the paper, TCR Vbeta CDR3 sequencing was carried out on some 130 peripheral blood samples, which came from approximately 43 ophthalmopathy, under 85 hyperthyroidism and about 17 progressor patients. The study also compared thyroid tissue and blood T-cell repertoires from several Graves' hyperthyroidism patients. After blood sampling, hyperthyroidism patients were treated with methimazole at a starting dose of 30 mg daily, and ophthalmopathy patients were treated with high-dose intravenous methylprednisolone. To identify distinguishing TCR V-J signatures, a discovery cohort of 90 to 100 patients was used, comprising some 43 with Graves' ophthalmopathy and around 60 with stable Graves' hyperthyroidism. General study outcomes and caveats: No statistical method was used to set the sample size in advance, and investigators knew the group allocation. Most expanded thyroid clonotypes (frequency above 0.001) were also detected in blood, a finding suggesting that blood repertoires may reflect thyroid immune responses. A 13 V-J signature model separated ophthalmopathy from stable hyperthyroidism, with approximately 86% sensitivity and 81.08% specificity in cross-validation and 80%/75% in testing. In validation, the model predicted progression to ophthalmopathy a median of about 6.5 months before onset, with over 55% sensitivity and about 72% specificity.

This clonotype was detected a few times. Its antigen is still unknown. No per-base quality is available; no much larger clone lies one base away. Ophthalmopathy patients had moderately to severely active disease, Clinical Activity Score of at least 3, NOSPECS grade of at least 4, and duration under 3 months. Patients with uncontrolled infections, other autoimmune diseases, pregnancy or lactation were excluded. Diagnoses were based on clinical symptoms, serum thyroxine and TRAb, thyroid ultrasound and orbital computed tomography. PBMCs were separated from roughly 9.6 ml of fresh peripheral blood using Ficoll-Paque density gradient centrifugation. Trizol reagent was used to extract total RNA, and RNA quality was then checked on an Agilent 2100 Bioanalyzer. TCR beta CDR3 regions were amplified from RNA transcripts. The first round of RT-PCR for the TCR CDR3 was performed with the HTBI primer set and the Qiagen OneStep RT-PCR kit. Libraries were constructed in a second round of multiplex PCR, after which size selection and purification were performed. Libraries were sequenced paired-end with 100 bp reads on an Illumina HiSeq2000. Processing in the source paper ran as follows. SOAPnuke was used to process the raw data, with reads discarded if the reads contained adapters or uncalled bases, had a mean Phred below 15, or lacked an exact constant-primer or identifier match. COPE v1.2.5 was used to merge the high-quality paired reads, and each unique nucleotide sequence was defined as a clonotype. Clonotypes were aligned to IMGT TRBV, TRBD and TRBJ reference segments using MiTCR v1.1. Only V-J combinations with frequency above 0.0001, covering about 99% of repertoires, were analysed. A TCS score was defined as the ratio between F50 (clonal expansion) and ExV (chaos), using BLOSUM62-based TCRdist between CDR3 peptides within each V-J. Welch's t-statistics and random forest reduced around 510 V-J features to under 15, which were used in a naive Bayes classifier (R e1071). Using fastp trimming at Q25 and MiXCR clonotype assembly, TCRdb reanalyzed the public sequencing data and kept in-frame beta chains. Each CDR3 protein appears once, grouped with its most common genes and DNA. The V and J calls were determined by TCRdb, not by the authors. Across this sample there are a few hundred thousand distinct CDR3 sequences, with approximately 15% seen only once. The ten top clones hold approximately 35% of the sample.

The CDR3 sequence holds 14 residues, the cysteine and phenylalanine included. Only CDR3 DNA remains: 42 bases, in frame from the first base. The germline V gene gives CDR1 as KGHDR and CDR2 as SFDVKD. V loses 8 bases, J loses 6 bases, and the germline ends lie 16 bases apart. The chain uses TRBV24-1 and TRBJ2-1, with the identity of the D gene unclear. The clonotype originates from a woman in her thirties or forties with Graves' ophthalmopathy. Material: blood. The CDR3 corresponds to CATNLSYGINEQFF. The bases read TGTGCCACCAATTTGTCCTACGGAATCAATGAGCAGTTCTTC.